This T cell receptor beta chain was sequenced during a study of blood T cell repertoires in COVID-19. Whole-study context: The United States, Italy and Spain provided the acute and convalescent COVID-19 samples. From T cells, B-cell-depleted T cells, or PBMCs came the material, which was cDNA or gDNA.

The V gene lost 3 bases and the J gene lost 0 bases, with 5 bases spanning the gap. Per the germline V gene, CDR1 is MNHEY and CDR2 is SMNVEV (reference sequence). The CDR3 runs to 14 residues. In the original processing: Reference gene primers were amplified, and this amplification served to estimate nucleated cell counts. Sequencing used immunoSEQ multiplex PCR; TCRdb keeps in-frame clones, though not all of them. For V, J and clone size, that table is used; D and trimming come from the DNA. The sample records roughly 230,000 clones, about 91% being singletons. The receptor comes from a woman in her forties who had recovered from COVID-19. The chain joins TRBV27 to TRBJ2-2; D unresolved. Sequencing was done on a sample of peripheral blood. CDR3 sequence: CASSFLPNTGELFF. The CDR3 bases are TGTGCCAGCAGTTTTCTACCGAACACCGGGGAGCTGTTTTTT.